This T cell receptor beta chain was captured by sequencing in a study of T cell changes during pregnancy in multiple sclerosis. Deletions cut 5 bases from V and 1 base from J, with 8 bases between. There are 13 residues in the CDR3. Germline CDR1 and CDR2: KGHSH and LQKENI. Some clones are missing from TCRdb's copy, which holds only in-frame ones; the method was immunoSEQ multiplex PCR. The sample gives tens of thousands of clones, over 75% of which show up once; around 0.85% is in the top ten. This chain links TRBV18 with TRBJ1-1; D gene unclear. This TCR was sampled from a female donor with multiple sclerosis, enrolled in a pregnancy study. This material consisted of peripheral blood, taken before pregnancy. Here the CDR3 reads CASSADKNTEAFF. The CDR3, as DNA: TGTGCCAGCTCAGCCGACAAGAACACTGAAGCTTTCTTT. Variable domain in full (rest from reference TRBV18 and TRBJ1-1): NAGVMQNPRHLVRRRGQEARLRCSPMKGHSHVYWYRQLPEEGLKFMVYLQKENIIDESGMPKERFSAEFPKEGPSILRIQQVVRGDSAAYFCASSADKNTEAFFGQGTRLTVV.